This T cell receptor (beta chain) derives from a study of cytomegalovirus exposure and HLA in healthy donors. Regarding the study as a whole: Rarity characterized most TCR sequences, yet some public TCRs appeared in many donors.

This clone was observed a few times. What it binds is not known. Donors were ostensibly healthy at sampling, although undocumented immune exposures were probable. The CDR3 has 13 residues. Trimming removed 8 bases from V and 7 bases from J, with 15 bases in between. Germline values: CDR1 LNHDA, CDR2 SQIVND (reference sequence). Both 60 Vbeta primers and 13 Jbeta primers went into the PCR. Sequenced by immunoSEQ multiplex PCR; TCRdb stores in-frame clones only, minus some. The sample comprises some 99,000 clones, about 80% of which are singletons, and over 7% rests with the top ten. V and J are TRBV19 and TRBJ1-5, with a possible D match to TRBD1 (6 bases). Specimen: PBMCs. The source of this sequence is a woman in her forties or fifties in good health and CMV-seropositive. CDR3 nucleotide sequence: TGTGCCAGTTCGACAGGAGACGGCCAGCCCCAGCATTTT. Translation gives CASSTGDGQPQHF. Using reference TRBV19 and TRBJ1-5 for the parts outside the CDR3, the full variable domain is DGGITQSPKYLFRKEGQNVTLSCEQNLNHDAMYWYRQDPGQGLRLIYYSQIVNDFQKGDIAEGYSVSREKKESFPLTVTSAQKNPTAFYLCASSTGDGQPQHFGDGTRLSIL.